This TCR beta chain was sequenced during a study of Ad26.COV2.S vaccination and SARS-CoV-2 variants. At the level of the study: Participant was drawn from the COV1001 Ad26.COV2.S trial arm. Intramuscular Ad26.COV2.S at 5x10^10 or 1x10^11 viral particles. Study observations and caveats: Vaccine recipients had higher spike-specific TCR breadth than placebo recipients. The TCR-based breadth and depth measures might underestimate overall T cell responses.

The CDR3 has 16 amino acids. Germline trimming cut 0 bases from V and 5 bases from J; bases unmatched to any gene: 7. CDR1 is SGHDT and CDR2 is YYEEEE in the germline V gene. Profiling relied on immunoSEQ multiplex PCR, and the TCRdb table lists in-frame clones only, not all of them. This table holds approximately 500,000 clones, about 83% found once. Treatment noted: 15 to 20 received Ad26.COV2.S at low or high dose, single or two shots; about 5 received placebo; per-sample allocation not given. It was on day 63 after the first vaccine or placebo injection that samples were taken. This clone was recorded only once. Its antigen is currently unknown.

The rearrangement joins TRBV5-6 to TRBJ2-1, with 8 bases matching TRBD1. Specimen: peripheral blood, collected in a trial of Ad26.COV2.S vaccine versus placebo. This clonotype was obtained from a person between 18 and 65 years old who received the Ad26.COV2.S COVID-19 vaccine or a placebo. DNA of the CDR3: TGTGCCAGCAGCTTGGATGGGACAGGCTACAACAATGAGCAGTTCTTC. As protein: CASSLDGTGYNNEQFF.